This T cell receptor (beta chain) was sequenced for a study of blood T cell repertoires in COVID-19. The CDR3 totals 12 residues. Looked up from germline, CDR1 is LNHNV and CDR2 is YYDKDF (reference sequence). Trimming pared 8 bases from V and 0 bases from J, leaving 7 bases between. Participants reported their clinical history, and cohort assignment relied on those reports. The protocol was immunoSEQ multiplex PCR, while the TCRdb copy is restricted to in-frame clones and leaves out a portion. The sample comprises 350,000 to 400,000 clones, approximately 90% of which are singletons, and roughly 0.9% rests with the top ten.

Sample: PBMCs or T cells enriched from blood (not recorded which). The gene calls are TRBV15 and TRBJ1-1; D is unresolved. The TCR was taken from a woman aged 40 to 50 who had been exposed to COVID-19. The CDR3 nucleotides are TGTGCCACCCGGCGGGTGAACACTGAAGCTTTCTTT. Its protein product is CATRRVNTEAFF.